This TCR beta chain was retrieved from a study of shared clonotypes between healthy human individuals. Turning to the study itself: CD4 naive and memory got three plates each, CD8 naive two, CD8 memory one.

TCRdb's table, derived via immunoSEQ multiplex PCR, lists solely in-frame clones and lacks some. In the table there are hundreds of thousands of clones, 85% to 95% of which are singletons. Trimming at V came to 6 bases and at J to 0 bases, leaving 9 bases not matched to a gene. CDR1 is MDHEN and CDR2 is SYDVKM in the germline V gene. The CDR3 extends over 16 amino acids. Positive CCR7 selection of CD45RO-negative cells yielded the naive CD8 cells, and terminally differentiated effector memory CD45RA+ cells were excluded. Donors comprised only Caucasian adults living in Nashville, Tennessee. Whole-study results and caveats: Tissue TCR repertoires likely differ from these blood-only repertoires. Rarefaction analysis demonstrated incomplete sorted-subset sequencing notwithstanding large depth.

In the case of this clone: Its specificity is unknown.

The sample taken for sequencing was naive CD8+ T cells sorted from blood. This receptor was taken from a woman younger than 45 in good health. This chain uses TRBV28 with TRBJ2-3; 7 bases agree with TRBD1. Written as DNA, the CDR3 is TGTGCCAGCAGCCCCGAAGGGGGCCCTAGCACAGATACGCAGTATTTT. This gives the protein CASSPEGGPSTDTQYF.